The 16 T cell receptor beta chains below all came from one sample that was sequenced in a study of cytomegalovirus exposure and HLA in healthy donors. The PCR ran on 60 Vbeta and 13 Jbeta primers. The repertoire was sequenced with immunoSEQ multiplex PCR; TCRdb's copy has only in-frame clones and lacks some. In the table there are about 190,000 clones, roughly 80% of which are singletons. Sequenced input: PBMCs. These receptors originate from a woman in her twenties or thirties in good health and CMV-seropositive.

The V gene is TRBV9, the J gene TRBJ2-1, with 8 bases that match TRBD2. The CDR3 has 16 residues. The ends lost 0 bases at V and 9 bases at J; junction bases unmatched: 11. Germline-derived CDR1 and CDR2 are SGDLS and YYNGEE. CDR3 residues: CASSVAGVAGSGEQFF. CDR3 sequence (DNA): TGTGCCAGCAGCGTAGCTGGAGTAGCGGGATCGGGTGAGCAGTTCTTC.

CDR3 region: CSVGRDFTDTQYF. Here the CDR3 DNA reads TGCAGCGTTGGGAGGGATTTCACGGATACGCAGTATTTT. This chain connects TRBV29-1 to TRBJ2-3; D is possibly TRBD2 (6 bases). With 4 bases removed from V and 6 bases from J, the gap between germline ends came to 14 bases. The CDR3 loop spans 13 amino acids. In germline, CDR1 is SQVTM, CDR2 ANQGSEA.

J is TRBJ1-5 and V is TRBV7-2; TRBD1 is a possible D gene (6 bases). The CDR3 covers 13 residues. Deletions cut 5 bases from V and 11 bases from J, with 16 bases between. Per the germline V gene, CDR1 is SGHTA and CDR2 is FQGNSA. CDR3 loop: CASSIRTEATQHF. The CDR3 bases are TGTGCCAGCAGCATCCGGACAGAAGCGACCCAGCATTTT.

This chain uses TRBV11-2 with TRBJ2-5; 9 bases agree with TRBD2. The CDR3 totals 17 residues. The germline V gene has CDR1 SGHAT and CDR2 FQNNGV. The J segment lost 2 bases and the V segment lost 3 bases, leaving 10 bases of the junction unmatched. CDR3 DNA: TGTGCCAGCAGCTTGGGGCCGATAGCGGGGGAGCAAGAGACCCAGTACTTC. Its protein product is CASSLGPIAGEQETQYF.

This rearrangement joins TRBV11-1 to TRBJ1-1, with TRBD1 as a possible D gene (6 bases). Germline CDR1 SGHAT, CDR2 FQDESV (reference sequence). The CDR3 is 13 amino acids. V lost 2 bases and J lost 4, with 8 bases in between. The CDR3: CASSLTRGTEAFF. The CDR3 DNA reads TGTGCCAGCAGCTTAACCAGGGGCACTGAAGCTTTCTTT.

The V and J genes are TRBV7-2 and TRBJ2-7; 10 nucleotides align to TRBD1. J lost 4 bases, V lost 3 bases, and 6 bases had no gene match. Germline CDR1 reads SGHTA; CDR2 reads FQGNSA. There are 15 residues in the CDR3. The CDR3 sequence is CASSFTGTGVYEQYF. The CDR3 coding sequence is TGTGCCAGCAGCTTTACCGGGACAGGGGTTTACGAGCAGTACTTC.

This chain links TRBV7-2 with TRBJ2-1, with 11 bases identical to TRBD2. Germline lookup yields CDR1 SGHTA and CDR2 FQGNSA. The V gene end was trimmed by 4 bases and the J gene end by 8 bases; junction bases not matched to a gene: 7. This CDR3 is built from 15 residues. CDR3 sequence (DNA): TGTGCCAGCAGCTATAGCGGGGGGGCCTCCTATGAGCAGTTCTTC. As protein: CASSYSGGASYEQFF.

V is TRBV6-1 and J is TRBJ2-3; 11 bases match TRBD2. The germline V gene has CDR1 MNHNS and CDR2 SASEGT. V shed 4 bases, J shed 7 bases, and the junction held 7 bases outside the gene matches. The CDR3 extends over 15 amino acids. CDR3 residues: CASSGDSGRGYTQYF. The CDR3 DNA reads as TGTGCCAGCAGTGGTGATAGCGGGAGGGGATATACGCAGTATTTT.

This clone came up a few times. CDR3 bases: TGTGCCAGCACCGCTGCCCCAGGGAACACTGAAGCTTTCTTT. Translated: CASTAAPGNTEAFF. The chain employs TRBV6-4 and TRBJ1-1, with D unclear. The germline CDR1 and CDR2 sequences are MRHNA and SNTAGT. V was cut by 7 bases and J by 1 base, with 13 bases left in between. CDR3 length equals 14 residues.

The chain couples TRBV25-1 to TRBJ2-5; TRBD1 agrees at 7 bases. Germline V gives CDR1 MGHDK, CDR2 SYGVNS. V was clipped by 4 bases and J by 7 bases; unmatched bases: 9. The length of the CDR3 is 14 residues. The DNA for the CDR3 is TGTGCCAGCAGTGCGACAGGGTTTCGAGGGACCCAGTACTTC. Encoded protein: CASSATGFRGTQYF.

The chain carries TRBV5-4 and TRBJ2-7; D perhaps matches TRBD2 (5 bases). The CDR3 totals 13 residues. Germline loops: CDR1 SGHNT, CDR2 YYREEE (reference sequence). V shed 5 bases and J shed 2 bases, with 11 bases lying between them. CDR3: CASSSPGTYEQYF. In nucleotides, the CDR3 is TGTGCCAGCAGTTCACCCGGGACCTACGAGCAGTACTTC. Together with reference TRBV5-4 and TRBJ2-7, the CDR3 gives the full variable domain: ETGVTQSPTHLIKTRGQQVTLRCSSQSGHNTVSWYQQALGQGPQFIFQYYREEENGRGNFPPRFSGLQFPNYSSELNVNALELDDSALYLCASSSPGTYEQYFGPGTRLTVT.

The genes are TRBV10-3 and TRBJ1-1; the match to TRBD1 covers 7 bases. Germline CDR1 ENHRY, CDR2 SYGVKD. V gave up 6 bases and J gave up 4 bases; unmatched junction bases: 2. There are 12 residues in the CDR3. CDR3 amino acids: CAIRGDSTEAFF. The CDR3 DNA follows: TGTGCCATCAGGGGGGACAGCACTGAAGCTTTCTTT.

J is TRBJ1-1 and V is TRBV7-8; D gene unclear. This CDR3 has 14 amino acids. Germline V gene lookup returns CDR1 SGHVS and CDR2 FQNEAQ. The V and J ends lost 3 bases and 4 bases respectively, with 12 bases between them. CDR3 sequence: CASSLAGSRTEAFF. The CDR3 DNA is TGTGCCAGCAGCTTGGCCGGGAGTCGCACTGAAGCTTTCTTT. Full variable domain (remainder filled in from reference TRBV7-8 and TRBJ1-1): GAGVSQSPRYKVAKRGQDVALRCDPISGHVSLFWYQQALGQGPEFLTYFQNEAQLDKSGLPSDRFFAERPEGSVSTLKIQRTQQEDSAVYLCASSLAGSRTEAFFGQGTRLTVV.

The chain recombines TRBV6-5 with TRBJ2-4, with 7 bases that match TRBD1. From germline, CDR1 is MNHEY and CDR2 SVGAGI. V shed 6 bases and J 0 bases; nucleotides not matched to a gene: 2. The CDR3 has 14 residues. Here the CDR3 DNA reads TGTGCCAGCAGAGAGGGGGCAGCCAAAAACATTCAGTACTTC. Residues: CASREGAAKNIQYF.

J is TRBJ2-3 and V is TRBV6-6; the match to TRBD1 covers 8 bases. This CDR3 spans 14 amino acids. Germline V gene data show CDR1 as MNHNY and CDR2 as SVGAGI (reference sequence). The ends lost 5 bases at V and 15 bases at J; junction bases unmatched: 16. The CDR3 sequence is CASSPQPRGLVPYF. In DNA form, the CDR3 reads TGTGCCAGCAGTCCTCAACCCAGGGGGCTGGTTCCTTATTTT.

The J gene is TRBJ1-5, the V gene TRBV15; D might be TRBD1 (5 bases). The CDR3 is made up of 12 amino acids. Germline V gene lookup returns CDR1 LNHNV and CDR2 YYDKDF (reference sequence). V was trimmed by 8 bases and J by 3 bases, leaving 8 bases between them. As DNA, the CDR3 is TGTGCCACCGCACAGGACAATCAGCCCCAGCATTTT. It specifies CATAQDNQPQHF.